Listed below are T cell receptor beta chains from one sample, sequenced in a study of cytomegalovirus exposure and HLA in healthy donors. The assay was immunoSEQ multiplex PCR, and TCRdb's table has in-frame clones only and misses some. The data contain roughly 67,000 clones, just under 80% of them singletons. Material: PBMCs. These receptors originate from a man in his forties or fifties in good health and CMV-seronegative. Both conserved end residues are part of each CDR3.

j_call: TRBJ2-7
v_call: TRBV29-1
cdr3_aa: CSGGDRYEQYF

j_call: TRBJ1-5
v_call: TRBV10-2
cdr3_aa: CASADSNQPQHF

j_call: TRBJ2-3
v_call: TRBV4-1
cdr3_aa: CASSQVSVAGVADTQYF

j_call: TRBJ2-3
v_call: TRBV7-3
cdr3_aa: CASSSTSGGGDTQYF

j_call: TRBJ1-6
v_call: TRBV7-8
cdr3_aa: CASSLEGQPNNSPLHF

j_call: TRBJ1-5
v_call: TRBV19
cdr3_aa: CASSILQINQPQHF

j_call: TRBJ2-2
v_call: TRBV14
cdr3_aa: CASSPLAGGIGELFF

j_call: TRBJ1-1
v_call: TRBV27
cdr3_aa: CASSFGTGYTEAFF

j_call: TRBJ2-1
v_call: TRBV6-4
cdr3_aa: CASSDSSGDYNEQFF

j_call: TRBJ1-3
v_call: TRBV7-8
cdr3_aa: CASSSGGTAGSGNTIYF

j_call: TRBJ2-7
v_call: TRBV11-2
cdr3_aa: CASSLGLGLAGDAYEQYF

j_call: TRBJ2-3
v_call: TRBV11-2
cdr3_aa: CASSLDSPTDTQYF

j_call: TRBJ2-5
v_call: TRBV6-1
cdr3_aa: CASSEIGRERWGQETQYF

j_call: TRBJ2-1
v_call: TRBV12-5
cdr3_aa: CASGPRQKTSGGANEQFF

j_call: TRBJ1-1
v_call: TRBV6-6
cdr3_aa: CASSLTWQGTEAFF

j_call: TRBJ1-4
v_call: TRBV6-1
cdr3_aa: CASSEARDRERKNEKLFF

j_call: TRBJ2-7
v_call: TRBV7-9
cdr3_aa: CASSSDRTYEQYF

j_call: TRBJ1-2
v_call: TRBV6-5
cdr3_aa: CASSYFSGSYGYTF

j_call: TRBJ1-5
v_call: TRBV2
cdr3_aa: CASSESGDSNQPQHF

j_call: TRBJ1-1
v_call: TRBV6-5
cdr3_aa: CASSQTRNTEAFF

j_call: TRBJ1-4
v_call: TRBV6-5
cdr3_aa: CASSADRGWAEKLFF

j_call: TRBJ1-2
v_call: TRBV5-1
cdr3_aa: CASSFAGSDGYTF

j_call: TRBJ1-1
v_call: TRBV2
cdr3_aa: CASRRSEAFF

j_call: TRBJ2-3
v_call: TRBV5-1
cdr3_aa: CASSAGHVPTDTQYF

j_call: TRBJ2-3
v_call: TRBV13
cdr3_aa: CASSSSGRGSTDTQYF

j_call: TRBJ2-2
v_call: TRBV5-4
cdr3_aa: CASSPGGAGGRTGELFF

j_call: TRBJ2-7
v_call: TRBV5-5
cdr3_aa: CASSPRTSGYEQYF

j_call: TRBJ2-7
v_call: TRBV7-9
cdr3_aa: CSSSLRGYEQYF